These 18 T cell receptor beta chains were sequenced from one sample in a study of OX40 agonist ivuxolimab in advanced cancers. The table came from immunoSEQ multiplex PCR; TCRdb's copy has only in-frame clones and leaves some out. Of about 80,000 clones listed, approximately 90% are singletons. The source was CD4+ or CD8+ T cells sorted from blood, collected in a trial of the OX40 agonist ivuxolimab. The receptor set was obtained from an adult with an advanced solid tumor such as melanoma, head and neck, liver or kidney cancer.

This chain connects TRBV7-2 to TRBJ1-5; no definite D call. Germline CDR1 is SGHTA and CDR2 is FQGNSA. The CDR3 is made up of 13 amino acids. Trimming left V 6 bases short and J 7 bases short, with 13 bases between. CDR3 in amino acids: CASSVTLGQPQHF. CDR3 sequence (DNA): TGTGCCAGCAGTGTAACACTGGGACAGCCCCAGCATTTT.

This chain joins TRBV28 and TRBJ2-6; D unclear. The CDR3 consists of 17 residues. Trimming took 2 bases from V and 0 from J, leaving 11 bases between them. Per germline, CDR1 MDHEN and CDR2 SYDVKM. Written as DNA, the CDR3 is TGTGCCAGCAGTTTAGGTCCCCTGGGCTCTGGGGCCAACGTCCTGACTTTC. Translated: CASSLGPLGSGANVLTF.

This CDR3 reads CASSPGDGYTEAFF. CDR3 in DNA: TGTGCCAGCAGCCCCGGGGACGGCTACACTGAAGCTTTCTTT. The rearrangement uses TRBV5-6 and TRBJ1-1, with a tentative D call TRBD1 (5 bases). The V gene lost 4 bases and the J gene lost 3 bases, with 13 bases spanning the gap. This CDR3 comprises 14 residues. Germline values: CDR1 SGHDT, CDR2 YYEEEE.

The chain uses TRBV30 and TRBJ2-3; D not resolved. CDR1 GTSNPN and CDR2 SVGIG come from the germline V gene (reference sequence). The V and J ends lost 2 bases and 3 bases respectively, with 18 bases between them. The CDR3 contains 16 residues. The CDR3 loop reads CAWSQPAPLVTDTQYF. CDR3 bases: TGTGCCTGGAGTCAACCTGCCCCCCTAGTGACAGATACGCAGTATTTT.

This chain links TRBV18 with TRBJ2-7; 9 positions agree with TRBD2. Germline assignment: CDR1 KGHSH and CDR2 LQKENI. This CDR3 comprises 15 residues. Trimming at V came to 6 bases and at J to 1 base, leaving 7 bases not matched to a gene. CDR3 nucleotides: TGTGCCAGCTCCCTTAGCGGGAGCCTTTCCTACGAGCAGTACTTC. Its protein product is CASSLSGSLSYEQYF. Full variable domain (missing parts from reference TRBV18 and TRBJ2-7): NAGVMQNPRHLVRRRGQEARLRCSPMKGHSHVYWYRQLPEEGLKFMVYLQKENIIDESGMPKERFSAEFPKEGPSILRIQQVVRGDSAAYFCASSLSGSLSYEQYFGPGTRLTVT.

The rearrangement links TRBV6-5 to TRBJ2-5; D gene unclear. The CDR3 has 13 residues. Trimming removed 2 bases at V and 2 bases at J, with 6 bases between. Germline lookup yields CDR1 MNHEY and CDR2 SVGAGI. CDR3 sequence reads: CASSYGYQETQYF. In nucleotides, the CDR3 is TGTGCCAGCAGTTACGGCTATCAAGAGACCCAGTACTTC.

The chain couples TRBV6-1 to TRBJ1-3; D is unclear. V lost 7 bases and J 0 bases, leaving 4 bases between the germline ends. CDR1 and CDR2 (germline): MNHNS, SASEGT. The CDR3 has 12 amino acids. CDR3 in amino acids: CASKASGNTIYF. CDR3 coding DNA: TGTGCCAGCAAGGCCTCTGGAAACACCATATATTTT.

The chain joins TRBV5-1 to TRBJ2-7; D uncertain. Germline assignment: CDR1 SGHRS and CDR2 YFSETQ. CDR3 length equals 14 residues. V was pared by 1 base and J by 6 bases, with 14 bases between. This CDR3 is CASSLKDSLVEQYF. The CDR3 bases are TGCGCCAGCAGCTTGAAAGACTCCCTAGTCGAGCAGTACTTC.

The chain uses TRBV11-3 and TRBJ2-3, with D hard to call. The V end was cut by 0 bases, the J end by 4 bases, with 5 bases between. Per the germline V gene, CDR1 is SGHNT and CDR2 is YENEEA. The CDR3 consists of 13 residues. CDR3 sequence reads: CASSLDPPDTQYF. The CDR3 nucleotides are TGTGCCAGCAGCTTAGATCCTCCAGATACGCAGTATTTT. Full variable domain (rest looked up from reference TRBV11-3 and TRBJ2-3): EAGVVQSPRYKIIEKKQPVAFWCNPISGHNTLYWYLQNLGQGPELLIRYENEEAVDDSQLPKDRFSAERLKGVDSTLKIQPAELGDSAVYLCASSLDPPDTQYFGPGTRLTVL.

V usage is TRBV5-5 and J usage is TRBJ2-7, with unresolved D. The germline V gene has CDR1 SGHKS and CDR2 YYEKEE (reference sequence). The CDR3 is made up of 13 amino acids. Trimming removed 4 bases from V and 3 bases from J, with 11 bases in between. The CDR3 nucleotides are TGTGCCAGCAGCCGTCAGGCAGGCTACGAGCAGTACTTC. This codes for CASSRQAGYEQYF. The variable domain in full, completed from reference TRBV5-5 and TRBJ2-7, reads DAGVTQSPTHLIKTRGQQVTLRCSPISGHKSVSWYQQVLGQGPQFIFQYYEKEERGRGNFPDRFSARQFPNYSSELNVNALLLGDSALYLCASSRQAGYEQYFGPGTRLTVT.

The rearrangement uses TRBV9 and TRBJ1-5, with a tentative D call TRBD1 (6 bases). V lost 3 bases and J 3 bases, leaving 10 bases between the germline ends. CDR3 length: 14 residues. Looked up from germline, CDR1 is SGDLS and CDR2 is YYNGEE. As DNA, the CDR3 is TGTGCCAGCAGCGCCGGGACACCCAATCAGCCCCAGCATTTT. Amino acids: CASSAGTPNQPQHF.

The chain uses TRBV27 and TRBJ2-3; 9 bases are a match to TRBD2. The length of the CDR3 is 13 residues. V was clipped by 10 bases and J by 1 base; unmatched bases: 3. Germline values: CDR1 MNHEY, CDR2 SMNVEV (reference sequence). CDR3 loop: CAIRTSGTDTQYF. The CDR3 DNA follows: TGTGCCATCCGGACTAGCGGCACAGATACGCAGTATTTT.

V gene TRBV5-1 combines with J gene TRBJ2-1; D perhaps matches TRBD2 (5 bases). V lost 6 bases to trimming and J lost 8 bases, with 18 bases between them. From germline, CDR1 is SGHRS and CDR2 YFSETQ. The CDR3 length is 14 residues. CDR3: CASNFDGLEYEQFF. CDR3 DNA: TGCGCCAGCAACTTCGATGGACTGGAGTATGAGCAGTTCTTC.

This clone was counted between two and nine times. V usage is TRBV27 and J usage is TRBJ2-3; D unresolved. V shed 2 bases and J shed 0 bases, with 6 bases lying between them. The CDR3 is made up of 14 amino acids. Germline V gene lookup returns CDR1 MNHEY and CDR2 SMNVEV (reference sequence). CDR3 nucleotides: TGTGCCAGCAGTTTAATAGCTAGCACAGATACGCAGTATTTT. This encodes CASSLIASTDTQYF.

The V and J genes are TRBV9 and TRBJ2-1; 8 nucleotides line up with TRBD2. J gave up 3 bases and V 4 bases, and 6 bases lay outside the gene matches. The CDR3 spans 15 residues. CDR1 SGDLS and CDR2 YYNGEE come from the germline V gene. This chain's CDR3 is CASSPDSGIYNEQFF. The CDR3 region has the DNA TGTGCCAGCAGCCCGGATAGCGGGATCTACAATGAGCAGTTCTTC. Based on the CDR3 plus reference TRBV9 and TRBJ2-1, the full variable domain is DSGVTQTPKHLITATGQRVTLRCSPRSGDLSVYWYQQSLDQGLQFLIQYYNGEERAKGNILERFSAQQFPDLHSELNLSSLELGDSALYFCASSPDSGIYNEQFFGPGTRLTVL.

V gene TRBV27 combines with J gene TRBJ2-2; 15 nucleotides line up with TRBD2. V shed 6 bases and J 5 bases; nucleotides not matched to a gene: 13. Germline values: CDR1 MNHEY, CDR2 SMNVEV (reference sequence). This CDR3 region has 19 residues. Written as DNA, the CDR3 is TGTGCCAGCAGACGCACGAGGACTAGCGGGAGGGAACGGACCGGGGAGCTGTTTTTT. It is translated as CASRRTRTSGRERTGELFF.

The chain recombines TRBV10-3 with TRBJ2-5; D is ambiguous. Germline assignment: CDR1 ENHRY and CDR2 SYGVKD. The germline V and J ends were trimmed by 4 bases and 5 bases, with 11 bases remaining between them. The CDR3 has 13 amino acids. The CDR3 DNA reads TGTGCCATCAGTGCGGAACCGAGGGAGACCCAGTACTTC. Protein sequence: CAISAEPRETQYF.

V usage is TRBV2 and J usage is TRBJ1-1, with TRBD1 matching over 9 bases. The germline CDR1 and CDR2 sequences are SNHLY and FYNNEI. V trimming: 7 bases; J trimming: 8 bases; junction bases outside the gene matches: 5. The CDR3 loop spans 12 amino acids. The chain's CDR3 is CASTPTGGEAFF. The CDR3 DNA reads as TGTGCCAGCACCCCGACAGGGGGGGAAGCTTTCTTT.